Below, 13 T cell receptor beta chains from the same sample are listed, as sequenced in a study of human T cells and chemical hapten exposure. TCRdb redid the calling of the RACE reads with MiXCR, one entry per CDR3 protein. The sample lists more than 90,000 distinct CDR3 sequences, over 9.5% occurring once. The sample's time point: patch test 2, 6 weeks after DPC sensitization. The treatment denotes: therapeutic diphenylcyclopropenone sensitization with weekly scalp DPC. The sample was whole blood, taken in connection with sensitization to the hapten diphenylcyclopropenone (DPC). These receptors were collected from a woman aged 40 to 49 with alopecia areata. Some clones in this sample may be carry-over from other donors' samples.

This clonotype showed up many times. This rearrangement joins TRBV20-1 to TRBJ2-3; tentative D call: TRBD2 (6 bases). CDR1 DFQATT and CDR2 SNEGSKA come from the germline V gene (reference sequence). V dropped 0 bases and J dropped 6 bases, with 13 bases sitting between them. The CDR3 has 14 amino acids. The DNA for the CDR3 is TGCAGTGCTAGAGATCTACTAGGAGGGGATACGCAGTATTTT. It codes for CSARDLLGGDTQYF.

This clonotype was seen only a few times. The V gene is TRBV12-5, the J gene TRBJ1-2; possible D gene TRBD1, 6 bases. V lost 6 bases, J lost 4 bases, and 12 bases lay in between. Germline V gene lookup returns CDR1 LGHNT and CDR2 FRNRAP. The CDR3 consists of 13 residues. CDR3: CASGKDSRYGYTF. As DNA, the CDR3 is TGTGCTAGTGGCAAGGACAGCCGCTATGGCTACACCTTC.

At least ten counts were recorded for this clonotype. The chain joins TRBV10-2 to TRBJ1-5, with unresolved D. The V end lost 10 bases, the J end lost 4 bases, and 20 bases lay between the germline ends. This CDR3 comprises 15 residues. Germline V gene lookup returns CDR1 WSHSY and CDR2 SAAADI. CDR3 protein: CATTPGRRENQPQHF. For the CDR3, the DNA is TGCGCCACCACACCCGGGCGGAGGGAAAATCAGCCCCAGCATTTT.

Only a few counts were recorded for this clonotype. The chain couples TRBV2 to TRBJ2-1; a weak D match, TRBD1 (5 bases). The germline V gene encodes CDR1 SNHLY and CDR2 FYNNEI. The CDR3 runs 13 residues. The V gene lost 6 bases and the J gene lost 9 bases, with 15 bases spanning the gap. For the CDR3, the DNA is TGTGCCAGCAGCGGAAGTGCAGGGCTTGAGCAGTTCTTC. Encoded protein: CASSGSAGLEQFF.

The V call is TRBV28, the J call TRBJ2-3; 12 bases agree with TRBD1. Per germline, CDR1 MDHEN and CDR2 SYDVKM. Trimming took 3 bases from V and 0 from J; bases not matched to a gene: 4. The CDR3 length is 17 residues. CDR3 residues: CASSLGQGAASTDTQYF. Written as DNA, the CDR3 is TGTGCCAGCAGTTTGGGACAGGGGGCAGCTAGCACAGATACGCAGTATTTT.

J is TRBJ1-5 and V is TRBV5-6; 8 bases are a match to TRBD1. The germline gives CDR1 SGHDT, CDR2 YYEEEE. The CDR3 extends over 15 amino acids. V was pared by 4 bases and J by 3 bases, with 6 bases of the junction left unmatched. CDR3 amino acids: CASSRRTGHNQPQHF. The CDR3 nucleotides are TGTGCCAGCAGCAGAAGGACAGGGCACAATCAGCCCCAGCATTTT.

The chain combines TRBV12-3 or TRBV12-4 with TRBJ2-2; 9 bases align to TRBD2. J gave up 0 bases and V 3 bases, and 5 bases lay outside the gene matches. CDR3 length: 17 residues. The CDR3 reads CASSFSASGTNTGELFF. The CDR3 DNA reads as TGTGCCAGCAGTTTTTCGGCTAGCGGGACGAACACCGGGGAGCTGTTTTTT.

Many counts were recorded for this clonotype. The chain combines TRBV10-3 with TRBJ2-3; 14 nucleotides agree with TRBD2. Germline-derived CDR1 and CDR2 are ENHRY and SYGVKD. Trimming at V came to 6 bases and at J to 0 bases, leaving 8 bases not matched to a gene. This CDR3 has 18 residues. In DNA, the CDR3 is TGTGCCATCAGCCCCGGGACTAGCGGGGGTTATAGCACAGATACGCAGTATTTT. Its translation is CAISPGTSGGYSTDTQYF.

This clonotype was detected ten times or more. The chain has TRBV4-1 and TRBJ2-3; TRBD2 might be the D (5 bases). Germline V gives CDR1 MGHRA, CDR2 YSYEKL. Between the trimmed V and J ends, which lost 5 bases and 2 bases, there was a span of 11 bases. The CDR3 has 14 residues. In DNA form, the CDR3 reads TGCGCCAGCAGCGAAGGTGACTACACAGATACGCAGTATTTT. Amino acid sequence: CASSEGDYTDTQYF.

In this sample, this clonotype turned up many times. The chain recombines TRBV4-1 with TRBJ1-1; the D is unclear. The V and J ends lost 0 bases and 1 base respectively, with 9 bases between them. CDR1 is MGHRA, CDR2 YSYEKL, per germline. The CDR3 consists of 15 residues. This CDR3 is CASSQDTGKNTEAFF. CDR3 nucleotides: TGCGCCAGCAGCCAAGATACGGGAAAGAACACTGAAGCTTTCTTT.

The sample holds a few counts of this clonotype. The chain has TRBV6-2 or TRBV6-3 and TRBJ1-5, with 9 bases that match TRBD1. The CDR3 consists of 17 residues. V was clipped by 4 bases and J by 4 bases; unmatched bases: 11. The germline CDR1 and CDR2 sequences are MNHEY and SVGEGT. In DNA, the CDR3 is TGTGCCAGCAGTTCGACCCGACAGGGGGACCGAAATCAGCCCCAGCATTTT. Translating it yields CASSSTRQGDRNQPQHF.

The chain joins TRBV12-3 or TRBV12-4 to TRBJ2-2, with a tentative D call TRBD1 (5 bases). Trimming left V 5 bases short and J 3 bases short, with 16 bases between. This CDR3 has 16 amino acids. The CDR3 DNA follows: TGTGCCAGCAGTCCAAAGGGCAGGGTCGACACCGGGGAGCTGTTTTTT. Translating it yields CASSPKGRVDTGELFF.

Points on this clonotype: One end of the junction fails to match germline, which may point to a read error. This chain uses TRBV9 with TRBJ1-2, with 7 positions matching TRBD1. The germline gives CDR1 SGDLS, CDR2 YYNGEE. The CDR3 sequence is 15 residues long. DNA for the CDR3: TGTGCCGGCAGGACTGGGGACAGTGACGTTTACGGCTACACCTTC. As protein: CAGRTGDSDVYGYTF.